These 7 T cell receptor beta chains came from one sample sequenced in a study of PD-1 blockade in classical Hodgkin lymphoma. Generated by immunoSEQ multiplex PCR, the TCRdb table keeps only in-frame clones and is missing some. This table has 100,000 or so clones, approximately 89% appearing once. Noted time point: cycle 4 day 1 (C4D1), after 6 weeks of nivolumab. Relapse after autologous stem cell transplantation occurred in every patient, and brentuximab vedotin exposure varied. The specimen was peripheral blood mononuclear cells (PBMCs), collected before the fourth cycle of nivolumab. The receptors here all came from a human donor with classical Hodgkin lymphoma.

This sequence joins TRBV10-1 and TRBJ2-1; D is unresolved. V lost 3 bases and J 8 bases, leaving 5 bases between the germline ends. This CDR3 contains 11 residues. CDR1 is WNHNN and CDR2 is SYGVQD in the germline V gene (reference sequence). The CDR3 DNA is TGCGCCAGCAGTGACTTGGATGAGCAGTTCTTC. As protein: CASSDLDEQFF.

This clone was counted between two and nine times. The rearrangement links TRBV6-6 to TRBJ2-7, with TRBD1 identical over 8 bases. This CDR3 region has 12 residues. The germline V gene encodes CDR1 MNHNY and CDR2 SVGAGI (reference sequence). J gave up 4 bases and V 5 bases, and 1 base lay outside the gene matches. The CDR3 DNA reads TGTGCCAGCAGTGGACAGGGTTACGAGCAGTACTTC. It codes for CASSGQGYEQYF.

The chain combines TRBV14 with TRBJ1-1; D may be TRBD1 (6 bases). The CDR3 covers 17 residues. Trimming took off 3 bases at V and 8 bases at J, with 25 bases between the two ends. Germline CDR1 SGHDN, CDR2 FVKESK. The CDR3 DNA is TGTGCCAGCAGCCAGTTCCTAAGCTCATTGAGGACAGACGAAGCTTTCTTT. As protein: CASSQFLSSLRTDEAFF.

V is TRBV7-9 and J is TRBJ2-3; maybe TRBD2 (6 bases). Trimming removed 2 bases at V and 1 base at J, with 10 bases between. In germline, CDR1 is SEHNR, CDR2 FQNEAQ (reference sequence). The CDR3 contains 15 residues. CDR3: CASSLSSGGTDTQYF. For the CDR3, the DNA is TGTGCCAGCAGCTTAAGTTCGGGGGGCACAGATACGCAGTATTTT.

The V call is TRBV10-3, the J call TRBJ2-1, with a tentative D call TRBD1 (6 bases). V was cut by 0 bases and J by 8 bases, with 11 bases left in between. CDR3 length equals 14 residues. Germline V gene data show CDR1 as ENHRY and CDR2 as SYGVKD. The DNA of the CDR3 is TGTGCCATCAGTGAGTCGGCAGGGGACCATGAGCAGTTCTTC. Its translation: CAISESAGDHEQFF.

The chain has TRBV11-2 and TRBJ2-1; D not resolved. The CDR3 is 13 residues long. Germline-derived CDR1 and CDR2 are SGHAT and FQNNGV. The ends were cut back, 1 base at V and 9 bases at J, with 10 bases in the middle. The CDR3 nucleotides are TGTGCCAGCAGCTTAGTACGGCCTGCTGAGCAGTTCTTC. This gives the protein CASSLVRPAEQFF. Looking up the rest from reference TRBV11-2 and TRBJ2-1 gives the full variable domain: EAGVAQSPRYKIIEKRQSVAFWCNPISGHATLYWYQQILGQGPKLLIQFQNNGVVDDSQLPKDRFSAERLKGVDSTLKIQPAKLEDSAVYLCASSLVRPAEQFFGPGTRLTVL.

V usage is TRBV5-1 and J usage is TRBJ1-1; D ambiguous. V dropped 7 bases and J dropped 0 bases, with 13 bases sitting between them. CDR1 and CDR2 (germline): SGHRS, YFSETQ. This CDR3 has 14 residues. CDR3 region: CASRDPSMNTEAFF. The CDR3 DNA reads TGCGCCAGCCGTGATCCGAGCATGAACACTGAAGCTTTCTTT.